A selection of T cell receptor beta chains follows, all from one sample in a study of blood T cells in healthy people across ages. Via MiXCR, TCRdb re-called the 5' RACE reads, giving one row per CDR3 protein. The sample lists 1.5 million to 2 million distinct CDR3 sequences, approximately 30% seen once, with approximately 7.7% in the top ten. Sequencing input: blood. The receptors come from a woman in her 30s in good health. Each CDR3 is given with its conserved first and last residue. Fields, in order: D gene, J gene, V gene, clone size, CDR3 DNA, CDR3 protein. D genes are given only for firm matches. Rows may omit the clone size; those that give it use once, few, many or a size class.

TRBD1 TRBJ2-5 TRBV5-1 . TGCGCCAGCAGCTTGACCTCGGAAGGGACAGGGCATGACTTC CASSLTSEGTGHDF
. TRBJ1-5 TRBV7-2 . TGTGCCAGCAGCGAACGTCTTGGCCCCAATCAGCCCCAGCATTTT CASSERLGPNQPQHF
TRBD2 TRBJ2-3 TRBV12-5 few TGTGCTAGTGGTTTCATCCCTCCGGAGCGGGAGACAGATACGCAGTATTTT CASGFIPPERETDTQYF
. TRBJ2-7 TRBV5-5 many TGTGCCAGCAGCTTGACAGGGAGGTCACCCTACGAGCAGTACTTC CASSLTGRSPYEQYF
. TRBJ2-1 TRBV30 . TGTGCCTGGAGTGTACTTAGGGGCTACAATGAGCAGTTCTTC CAWSVLRGYNEQFF
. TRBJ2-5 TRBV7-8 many TGTGCCAGCAGCTTAGCGGAGCTGAAAGAGACCCAGTACTTC CASSLAELKETQYF
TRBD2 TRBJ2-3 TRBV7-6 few TGTGCCAGCAGCCGGTCTAGCGGGACCCGCACAGATACGCAGTATTTT CASSRSSGTRTDTQYF
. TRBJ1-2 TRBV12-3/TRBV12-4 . TGTGCCAGCAGTTTAGGTACAGGGTTTCTCGGCTACACCTTC CASSLGTGFLGYTF
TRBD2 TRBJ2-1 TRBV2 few TGTGCCAGCACCAGAACCGGGACTAGCTCCTACAATGAGCAGTTCTTC CASTRTGTSSYNEQFF
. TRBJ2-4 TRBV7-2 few TGTGCCAGCAGCTTTGGGTCGGACATTCAGTACTTC CASSFGSDIQYF
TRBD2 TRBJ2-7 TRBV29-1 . TGCAGCGTTGCGGCGGGGGGGCCCTACGAGCGGTACTTC CSVAAGGPYERYF